This T cell receptor (beta chain) came from a study of T cells after yellow fever vaccination. Overall study context: Where fractions had low cell numbers, libraries were prepared from them with the SMART-Seq v4 Ultra Low Input RNA kit. Study conclusions and caveats: The bulk population could contribute abundant contaminating clonotypes to FACS-sorted repertoires.

Germline loops: CDR1 SGHAT, CDR2 FQNNGV. The V end lost 3 bases, the J end lost 1 base, and 9 bases lay between the germline ends. The CDR3 contains 14 residues. MiXCR, applied by TCRdb to the 5' RACE reads, yields one record per CDR3 protein. The table lists about 360,000 distinct CDR3 sequences, more than 5.5% of them singletons, with about 15% in the top ten. This clonotype was detected only a few times. Its antigen is not identified. The chain joins TRBV11-2 to TRBJ1-1; D is unclear. The sequence derives from a man aged 30 to 45 who received the YFV17D yellow fever vaccine. Here the sequenced sample was PBMCs, taken 5 days after the yellow fever booster vaccination. CDR3 nucleotides: TGTGCCAGCAGCTTCAGCGAGGGGAACACTGAAGCTTTCTTT. Translated: CASSFSEGNTEAFF.